This T cell receptor beta chain was obtained from a study of beta chain features in type 1 diabetes. Whole-study context: Patients did not differ from healthy donors in age, gender or cell yield.

The investigators reverse transcribed all of the isolated RNA, so they sequenced expressed TCRB transcripts. Libraries were prepared by immunoSEQ multiplex PCR; TCRdb keeps only in-frame clonotypes and omits some of them. In the table there are 310,000 or so clones, around 10% of which are singletons. CD45RO/CCR7/CD25/CD127/CD95/CD27 staining was used to isolate CD4+ naive, central memory, regulatory and stem cell-like memory cells by sorting. The CDR3 sequence is 16 residues long. The germline V gene has CDR1 MGHRA and CDR2 YSYEKL. Trimming pared 1 base from V and 4 bases from J, leaving 16 bases between.

The sequenced sample consisted of naive CD4+ T cells from blood. This chain uses TRBV4-1 with TRBJ2-5, with a weak D call TRBD1 (7 bases). The sequence derives from a woman in her thirties in good health. This chain's CDR3 is CASSQVGGGGLETQYF. As DNA, the CDR3 is TGCGCCAGCAGCCAAGTTGGAGGGGGCGGGTTAGAGACCCAGTACTTC.